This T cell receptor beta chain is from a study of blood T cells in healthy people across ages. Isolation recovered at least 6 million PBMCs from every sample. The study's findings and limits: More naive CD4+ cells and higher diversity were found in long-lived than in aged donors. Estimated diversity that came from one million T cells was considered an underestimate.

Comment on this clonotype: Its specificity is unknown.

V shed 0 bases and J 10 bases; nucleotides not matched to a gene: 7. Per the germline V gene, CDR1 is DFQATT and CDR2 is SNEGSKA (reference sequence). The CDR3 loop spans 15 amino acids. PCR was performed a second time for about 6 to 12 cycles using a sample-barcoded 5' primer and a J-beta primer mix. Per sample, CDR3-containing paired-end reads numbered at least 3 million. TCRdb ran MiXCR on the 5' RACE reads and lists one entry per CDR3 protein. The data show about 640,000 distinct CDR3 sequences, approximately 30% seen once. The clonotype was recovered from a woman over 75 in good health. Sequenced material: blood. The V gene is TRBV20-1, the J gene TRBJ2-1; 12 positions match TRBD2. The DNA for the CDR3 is TGCAGTGCTAGAGAGCCGACTAGCGGGGGAGGAGAGCAGTTCTTC. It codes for CSAREPTSGGGEQFF.